Here is one T cell receptor beta chain with its context. With V trimmed by 1 base and J by 2 bases, 3 bases remained unmatched. This CDR3 spans 15 amino acids. The germline V gene has CDR1 SGHVS and CDR2 FQNEAQ. This specimen belongs to a study of immune evolution from preneoplasia to lung adenocarcinoma. Profiled with immunoSEQ multiplex PCR; TCRdb holds only in-frame clones, not every one. Of some 5,500 clones listed, approximately 83% are singletons. Material for sequencing was FFPE invasive lung adenocarcinoma tissue. This sequence joins TRBV7-8 and TRBJ2-7; 9 bases line up with TRBD2. The source of this sequence is a person aged 50-69 years with lung adenocarcinoma. CDR3 DNA sequence: TGTGCCAGCAGCTTAGGACTAGCGGAAACCTACGAGCAGTACTTC. It specifies CASSLGLAETYEQYF.